What follows is one TCR beta chain and its context. This record comes from a study of shared clonotypes between healthy human individuals. This CDR3 is built from 14 residues. The V end lost 10 bases, the J end lost 3 bases, and 17 bases lay between the germline ends. The germline V gene has CDR1 SGHDT and CDR2 YYEEEE. Methods used by the authors: Filtering differed because ImmunoSEQ produced junction-only sequences that carried no quality scores. TCRdb's table, derived via immunoSEQ multiplex PCR, lists solely in-frame clones and lacks some. V and J calls plus clone size are reproduced from that table; the DNA served to infer D and trimming. The data show roughly 2.5 million clones, more than 90% seen once.

Sample: naive CD4+ T cells sorted from blood. Noted subset: CD45RA+ positively selected. The gene calls are TRBV5-6 and TRBJ2-4; D might be TRBD2 (6 bases). This sequence was found in a man aged 18 to 30 in good health. The CDR3 sequence is CASRRGNGKNIQYF. In DNA form, the CDR3 reads TGTGCCTCCCGGAGGGGAAACGGCAAAAACATTCAGTACTTC.